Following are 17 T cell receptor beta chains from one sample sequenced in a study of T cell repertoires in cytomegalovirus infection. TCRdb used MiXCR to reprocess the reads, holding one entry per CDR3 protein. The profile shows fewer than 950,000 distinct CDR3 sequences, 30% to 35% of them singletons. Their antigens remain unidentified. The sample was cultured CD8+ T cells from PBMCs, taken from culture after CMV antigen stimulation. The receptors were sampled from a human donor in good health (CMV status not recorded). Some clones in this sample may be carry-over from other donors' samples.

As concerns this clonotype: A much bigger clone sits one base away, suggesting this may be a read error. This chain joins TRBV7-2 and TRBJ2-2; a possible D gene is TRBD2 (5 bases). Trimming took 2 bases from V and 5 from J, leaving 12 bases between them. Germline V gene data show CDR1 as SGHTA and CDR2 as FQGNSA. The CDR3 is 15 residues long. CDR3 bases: TGTGCCAGCAGCTTATTGTTCACGGGGACCGGGGAGCTGTTTTTT. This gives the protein CASSLLFTGTGELFF. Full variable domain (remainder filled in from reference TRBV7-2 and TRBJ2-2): GAGVSQSPSNKVTEKGKDVELRCDPISGHTALYWYRQSLGQGLEFLIYFQGNSAPDKSGLPSDRFSAERTGGSVSTLTIQRTQQEDSAVYLCASSLLFTGTGELFFGEGSRLTVL.

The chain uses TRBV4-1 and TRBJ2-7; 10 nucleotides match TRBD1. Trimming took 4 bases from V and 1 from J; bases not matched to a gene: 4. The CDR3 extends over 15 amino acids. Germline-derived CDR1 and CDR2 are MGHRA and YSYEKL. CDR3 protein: CASSRRTGGSYEQYV. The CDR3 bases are TGCGCCAGCAGCCGACGGACAGGGGGGTCCTACGAGCAGTACGTC.

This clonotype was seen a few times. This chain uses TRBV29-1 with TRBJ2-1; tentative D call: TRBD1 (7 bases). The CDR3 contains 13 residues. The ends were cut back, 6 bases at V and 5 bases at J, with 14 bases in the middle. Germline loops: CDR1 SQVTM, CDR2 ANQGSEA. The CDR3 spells CSVAGQKNNEQFF. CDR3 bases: TGCAGCGTGGCGGGACAGAAAAACAATGAGCAGTTCTTC.

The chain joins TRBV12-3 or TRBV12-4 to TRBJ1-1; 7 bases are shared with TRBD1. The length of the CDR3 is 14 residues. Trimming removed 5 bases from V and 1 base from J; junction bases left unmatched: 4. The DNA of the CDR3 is TGTGCCAGCAGTGAACAGGGGCCGAACACTGAAGCTTTCTTT. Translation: CASSEQGPNTEAFF.

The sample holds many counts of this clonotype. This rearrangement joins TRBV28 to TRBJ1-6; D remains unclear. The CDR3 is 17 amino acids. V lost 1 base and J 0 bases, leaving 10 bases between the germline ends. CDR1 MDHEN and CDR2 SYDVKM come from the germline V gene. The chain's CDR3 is CASSLSTQSSYNSPLHF. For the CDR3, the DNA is TGTGCCAGCAGTTTATCTACCCAGAGCTCCTATAATTCACCCCTCCACTTT.

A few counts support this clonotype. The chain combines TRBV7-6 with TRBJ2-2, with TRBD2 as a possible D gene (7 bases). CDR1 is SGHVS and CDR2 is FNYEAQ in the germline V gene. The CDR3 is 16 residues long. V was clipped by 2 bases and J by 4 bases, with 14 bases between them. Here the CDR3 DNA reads TGTGCCAGCAGCTTACAAGCGGGACACTCCACCGGGGAGCTGTTTTTT. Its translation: CASSLQAGHSTGELFF.

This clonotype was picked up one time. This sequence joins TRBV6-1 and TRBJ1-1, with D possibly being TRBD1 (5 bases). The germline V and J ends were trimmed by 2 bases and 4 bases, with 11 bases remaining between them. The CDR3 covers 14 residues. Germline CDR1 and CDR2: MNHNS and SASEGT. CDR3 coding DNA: TGTGCCAGCAGTGAAATGTCGGGGACCACTGAAGCTTTCTTT. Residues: CASSEMSGTTEAFF.

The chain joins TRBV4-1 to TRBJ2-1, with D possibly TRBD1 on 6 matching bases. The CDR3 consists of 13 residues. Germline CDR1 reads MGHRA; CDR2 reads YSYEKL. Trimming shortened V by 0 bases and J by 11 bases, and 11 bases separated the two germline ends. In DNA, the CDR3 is TGCGCCAGCAGCCAAGATCGTGGGGGCCAGCAGTTCTTC. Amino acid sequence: CASSQDRGGQQFF.

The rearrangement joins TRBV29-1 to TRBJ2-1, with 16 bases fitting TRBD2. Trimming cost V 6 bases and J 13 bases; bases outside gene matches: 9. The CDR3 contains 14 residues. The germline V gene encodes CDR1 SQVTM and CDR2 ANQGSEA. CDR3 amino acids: CSVVPGLAGGPQFF. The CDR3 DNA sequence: TGCAGCGTCGTACCGGGACTAGCGGGGGGGCCCCAGTTCTTC.

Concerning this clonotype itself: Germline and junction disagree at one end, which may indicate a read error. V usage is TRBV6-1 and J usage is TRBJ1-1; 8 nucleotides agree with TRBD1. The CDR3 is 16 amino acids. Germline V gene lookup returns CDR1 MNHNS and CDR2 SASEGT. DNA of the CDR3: TGTGGCAGCAGGTATCCTCAACAGGGGGGTAGCACTGAAGCTTTCTTT. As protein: CGSRYPQQGGSTEAFF.

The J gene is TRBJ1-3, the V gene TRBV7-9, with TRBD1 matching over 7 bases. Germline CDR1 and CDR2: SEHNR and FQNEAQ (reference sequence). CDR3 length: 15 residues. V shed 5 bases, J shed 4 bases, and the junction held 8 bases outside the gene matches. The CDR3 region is CASSELTGVGNTIYF. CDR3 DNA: TGTGCCAGCAGCGAGCTCACAGGGGTAGGAAACACCATATATTTT.

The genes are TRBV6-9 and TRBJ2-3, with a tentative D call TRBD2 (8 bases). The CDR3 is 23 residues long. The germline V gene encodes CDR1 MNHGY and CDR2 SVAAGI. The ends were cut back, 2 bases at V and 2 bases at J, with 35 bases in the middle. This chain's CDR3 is CASSYHSPEGAGGETLFTDTQYF. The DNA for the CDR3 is TGTGCCAGCAGTTATCATTCCCCCGAGGGGGCGGGGGGCGAAACACTATTCACAGATACGCAGTATTTT.

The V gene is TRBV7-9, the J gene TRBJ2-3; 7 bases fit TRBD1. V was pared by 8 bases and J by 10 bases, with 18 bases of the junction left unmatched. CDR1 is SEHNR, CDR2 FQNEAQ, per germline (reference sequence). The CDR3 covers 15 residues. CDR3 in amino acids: CASPDRDRPLTSQYF. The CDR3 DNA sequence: TGTGCCAGCCCTGACAGGGATCGGCCCCTTACGTCGCAGTATTTT.

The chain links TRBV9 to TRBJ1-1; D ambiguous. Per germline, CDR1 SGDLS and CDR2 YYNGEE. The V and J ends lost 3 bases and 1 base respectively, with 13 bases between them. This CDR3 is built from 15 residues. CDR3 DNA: TGTGCCAGCAGCGCCGGATACAGTACGAACACTGAAGCTTTCTTT. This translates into CASSAGYSTNTEAFF.

The CDR3 region has the DNA TGCGCCAGCAGCCAAGAGAAAATATCCACTGAAGCTTTCTTT. Its protein is CASSQEKISTEAFF. The chain carries TRBV4-1 and TRBJ1-1, with D unclear. From germline, CDR1 is MGHRA and CDR2 YSYEKL. This CDR3 comprises 14 residues. V was pared by 0 bases and J by 4 bases, with 9 bases between.

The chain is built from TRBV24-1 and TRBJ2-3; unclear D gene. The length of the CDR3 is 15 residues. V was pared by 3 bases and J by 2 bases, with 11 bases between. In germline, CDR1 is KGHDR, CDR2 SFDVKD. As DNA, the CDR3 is TGTGCCACCAGTGATATCCAGGAAGTCACAGATACGCAGTATTTT. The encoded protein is CATSDIQEVTDTQYF.

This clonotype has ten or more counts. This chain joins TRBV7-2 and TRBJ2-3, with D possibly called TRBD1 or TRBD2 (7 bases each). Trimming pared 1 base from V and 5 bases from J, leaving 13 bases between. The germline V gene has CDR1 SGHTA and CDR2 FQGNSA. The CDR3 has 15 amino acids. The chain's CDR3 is CASSLVQGGQDTQYF. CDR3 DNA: TGTGCCAGCAGCTTAGTTCAGGGGGGGCAAGATACGCAGTATTTT.